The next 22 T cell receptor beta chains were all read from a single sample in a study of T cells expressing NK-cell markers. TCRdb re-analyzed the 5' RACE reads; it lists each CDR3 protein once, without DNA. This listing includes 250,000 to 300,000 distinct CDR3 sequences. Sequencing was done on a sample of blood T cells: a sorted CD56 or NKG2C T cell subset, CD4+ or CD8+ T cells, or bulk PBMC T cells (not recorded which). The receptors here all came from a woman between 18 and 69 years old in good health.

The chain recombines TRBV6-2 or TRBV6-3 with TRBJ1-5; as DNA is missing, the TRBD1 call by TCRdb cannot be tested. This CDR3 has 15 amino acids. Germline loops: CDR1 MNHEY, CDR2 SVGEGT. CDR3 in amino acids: CASSYQGEGYQPQHF.

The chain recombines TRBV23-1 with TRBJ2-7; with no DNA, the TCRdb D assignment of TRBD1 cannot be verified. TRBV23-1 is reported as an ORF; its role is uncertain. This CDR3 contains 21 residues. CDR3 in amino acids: CASSQRNWTAVRRRSNYEQYF.

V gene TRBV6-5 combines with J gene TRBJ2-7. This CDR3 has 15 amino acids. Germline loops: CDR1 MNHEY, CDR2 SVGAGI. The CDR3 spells CASSYRSGSSYEQYF.

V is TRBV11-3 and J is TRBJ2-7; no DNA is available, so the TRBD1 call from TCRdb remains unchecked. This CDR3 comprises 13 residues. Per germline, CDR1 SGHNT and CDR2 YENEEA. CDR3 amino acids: CASSPGGMEEQYF.

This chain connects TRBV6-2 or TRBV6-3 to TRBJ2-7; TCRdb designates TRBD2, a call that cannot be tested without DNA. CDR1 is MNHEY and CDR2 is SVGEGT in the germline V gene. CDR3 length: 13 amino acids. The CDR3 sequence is CASRKTGPFEQYF.

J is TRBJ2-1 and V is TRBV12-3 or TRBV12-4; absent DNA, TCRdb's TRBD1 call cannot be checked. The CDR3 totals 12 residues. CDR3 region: CATRQGINEQFF.

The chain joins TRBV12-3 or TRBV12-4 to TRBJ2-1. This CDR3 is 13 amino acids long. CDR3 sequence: CASSSLSYNEQFF.

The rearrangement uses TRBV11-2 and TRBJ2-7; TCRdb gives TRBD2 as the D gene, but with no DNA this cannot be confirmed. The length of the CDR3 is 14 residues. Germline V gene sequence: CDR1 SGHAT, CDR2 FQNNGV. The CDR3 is CASSFLAATTGQYF.

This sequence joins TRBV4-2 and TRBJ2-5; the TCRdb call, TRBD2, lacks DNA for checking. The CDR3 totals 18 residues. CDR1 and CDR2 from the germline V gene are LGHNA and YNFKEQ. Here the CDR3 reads CASSQAGGLAGGIETQYF.

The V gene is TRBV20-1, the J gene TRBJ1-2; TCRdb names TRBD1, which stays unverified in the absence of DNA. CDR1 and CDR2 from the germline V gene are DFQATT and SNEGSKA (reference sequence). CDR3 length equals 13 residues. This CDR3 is CSARDRESLGYTF.

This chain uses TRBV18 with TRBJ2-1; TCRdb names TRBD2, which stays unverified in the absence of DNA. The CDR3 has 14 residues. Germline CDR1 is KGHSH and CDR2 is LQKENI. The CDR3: CASSPEAQNNEQFF. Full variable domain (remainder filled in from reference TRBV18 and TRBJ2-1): NAGVMQNPRHLVRRRGQEARLRCSPMKGHSHVYWYRQLPEEGLKFMVYLQKENIIDESGMPKERFSAEFPKEGPSILRIQQVVRGDSAAYFCASSPEAQNNEQFFGPGTRLTVL.

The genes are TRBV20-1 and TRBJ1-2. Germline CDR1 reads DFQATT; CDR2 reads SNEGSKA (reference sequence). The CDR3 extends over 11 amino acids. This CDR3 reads CSARVLYGYTF.

The CDR3 region is CASSVSPPRSQESNEQFF. The rearrangement joins TRBV9 to TRBJ2-1; TCRdb's D gene call, TRBD2, goes unchecked for lack of DNA. Germline V CDR1 and CDR2: SGDLS, YYNGEE. The CDR3 has 18 amino acids.

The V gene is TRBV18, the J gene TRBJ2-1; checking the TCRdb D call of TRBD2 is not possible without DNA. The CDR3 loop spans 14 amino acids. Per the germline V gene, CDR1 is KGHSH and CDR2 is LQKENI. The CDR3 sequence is CASSPPGLGNEQFF.

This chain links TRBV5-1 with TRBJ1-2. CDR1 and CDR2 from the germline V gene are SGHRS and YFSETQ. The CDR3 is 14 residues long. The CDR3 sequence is CASSLFAGGYGYTF.

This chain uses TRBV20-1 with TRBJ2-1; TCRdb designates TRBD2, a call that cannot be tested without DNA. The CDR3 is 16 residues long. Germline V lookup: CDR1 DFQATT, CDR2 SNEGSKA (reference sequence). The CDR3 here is CSARELAGVTYNEQFF.

CDR3 sequence reads: CASSFVSGRRETQYF. The chain recombines TRBV28 with TRBJ2-5; checking the TCRdb D call of TRBD2 is not possible without DNA. In germline, CDR1 is MDHEN, CDR2 SYDVKM. This CDR3 contains 15 residues.

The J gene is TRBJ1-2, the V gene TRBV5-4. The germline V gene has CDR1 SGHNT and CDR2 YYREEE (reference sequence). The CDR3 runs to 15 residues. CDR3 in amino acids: CASSLRQGAGYGYTF.

CDR3 amino acids: CASSQETGREKLFF. The V call is TRBV4-3, the J call TRBJ1-4; TCRdb outputs TRBD1, but without DNA this stays unchecked. The germline gives CDR1 LGHNA, CDR2 YSLEER. This CDR3 contains 14 residues.

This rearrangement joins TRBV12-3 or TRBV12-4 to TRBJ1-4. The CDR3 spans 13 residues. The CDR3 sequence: CASSLALREKLFF.

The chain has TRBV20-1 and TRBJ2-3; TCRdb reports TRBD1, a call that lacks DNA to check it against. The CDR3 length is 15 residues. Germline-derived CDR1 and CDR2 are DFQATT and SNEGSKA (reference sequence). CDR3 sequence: CSARDRNRGSDTQYF.

Here the CDR3 reads CASSLGGLAGVEQYF. The J gene is TRBJ2-7, the V gene TRBV7-9; TCRdb calls TRBD2, which cannot be checked without DNA. Germline V gene sequence: CDR1 SEHNR, CDR2 FQNEAQ (reference sequence). CDR3 size: 15 residues.